This T cell receptor beta chain was found in a study of blood T cell repertoires in COVID-19. In the study overall: Both acute and convalescent COVID-19 samples were obtained from the United States, Italy and Spain. From T cells, B-cell-depleted T cells, or PBMCs came the material, which was cDNA or gDNA.

CDR3 length: 15 amino acids. Germline assignment: CDR1 SGHDT and CDR2 YYEEEE. Trimming left V 3 bases short and J 0 bases short, with 10 bases between. Authors' methods: Researchers report that nucleated cell counts were estimated from reference gene primer amplification. Clones were read by immunoSEQ multiplex PCR, and TCRdb kept only the in-frame ones, dropping some. The V and J calls and clone size were taken over from that table, and D and trimming were inferred from the DNA. Of 120,000 to 150,000 clones in the sample, around four fifths were seen once. This receptor was identified in a human donor in a cohort sampled during active COVID-19. Material: peripheral blood. This chain links TRBV5-6 with TRBJ1-5; a possible D gene is TRBD1 (6 bases). CDR3 in DNA: TGTGCCAGCAGCTCACAGGGAAATAGCAATCAGCCCCAGCATTTT. It specifies CASSSQGNSNQPQHF. Complete variable domain (other parts from reference TRBV5-6 and TRBJ1-5): DAGVTQSPTHLIKTRGQQVTLRCSPKSGHDTVSWYQQALGQGPQFIFQYYEEEERQRGNFPDRFSGHQFPNYSSELNVNALLLGDSALYLCASSSQGNSNQPQHFGDGTRLSIL.